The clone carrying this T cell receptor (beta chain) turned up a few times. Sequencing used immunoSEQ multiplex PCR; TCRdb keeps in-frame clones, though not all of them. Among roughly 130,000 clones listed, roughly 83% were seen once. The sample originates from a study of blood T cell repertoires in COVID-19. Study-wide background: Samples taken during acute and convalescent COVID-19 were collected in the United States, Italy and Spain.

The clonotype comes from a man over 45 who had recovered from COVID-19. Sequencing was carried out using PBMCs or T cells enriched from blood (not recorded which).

In DNA form, the CDR3 reads TGTGCCAGCAGCCCGAGGACGACCGGGACAGGGCCATCTCCCTACGAGCAGTACTTC. Protein sequence: CASSPRTTGTGPSPYEQYF. The rearrangement links TRBV13 to TRBJ2-7, with 9 bases matching TRBD1. This CDR3 contains 19 residues. The germline V gene has CDR1 PRHDT and CDR2 FYEKMQ (reference sequence). V shed 5 bases and J 2 bases; nucleotides not matched to a gene: 19.